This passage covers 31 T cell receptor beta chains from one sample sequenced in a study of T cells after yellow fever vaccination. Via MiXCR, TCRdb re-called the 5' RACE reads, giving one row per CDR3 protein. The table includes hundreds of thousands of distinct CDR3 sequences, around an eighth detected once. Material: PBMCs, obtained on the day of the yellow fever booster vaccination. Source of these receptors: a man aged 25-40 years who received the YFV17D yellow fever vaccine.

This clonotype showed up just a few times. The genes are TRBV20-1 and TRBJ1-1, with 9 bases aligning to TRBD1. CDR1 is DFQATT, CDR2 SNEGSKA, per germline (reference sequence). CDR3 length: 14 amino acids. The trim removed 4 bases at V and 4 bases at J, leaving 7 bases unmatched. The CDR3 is CSATKGQGVTEAFF. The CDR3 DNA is TGCAGTGCTACTAAGGGACAGGGAGTCACTGAAGCTTTCTTT.

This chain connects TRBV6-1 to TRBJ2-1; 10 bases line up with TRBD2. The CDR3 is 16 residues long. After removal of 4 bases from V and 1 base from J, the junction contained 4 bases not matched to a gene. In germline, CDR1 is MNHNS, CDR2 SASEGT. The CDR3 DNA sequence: TGTGCCAGCAGTGGACTAGCGGGCGTATCCTACAATGAGCAGTTCTTC. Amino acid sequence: CASSGLAGVSYNEQFF.

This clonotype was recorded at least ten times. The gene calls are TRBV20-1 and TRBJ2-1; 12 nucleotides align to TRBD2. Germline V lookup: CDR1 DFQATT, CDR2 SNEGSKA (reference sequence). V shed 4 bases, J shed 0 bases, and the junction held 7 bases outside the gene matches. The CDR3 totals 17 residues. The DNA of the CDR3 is TGCAGTGCTAAAAGGACTAGCGGGATTAGCTCCTACAATGAGCAGTTCTTC. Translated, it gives CSAKRTSGISSYNEQFF.

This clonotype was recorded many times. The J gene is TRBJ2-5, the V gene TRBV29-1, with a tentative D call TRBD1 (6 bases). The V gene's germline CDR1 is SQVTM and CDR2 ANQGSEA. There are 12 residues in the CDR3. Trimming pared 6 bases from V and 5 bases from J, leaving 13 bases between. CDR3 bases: TGCAGCGTGAAACAGGGTACCGAGACCCAGTACTTC. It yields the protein CSVKQGTETQYF.

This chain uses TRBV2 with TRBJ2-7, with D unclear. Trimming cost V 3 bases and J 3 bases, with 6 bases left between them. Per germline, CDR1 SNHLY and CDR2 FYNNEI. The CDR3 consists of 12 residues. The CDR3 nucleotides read TGTGCCAGCAGTGAGTTGAGCTACGAGCAGTACTTC. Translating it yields CASSELSYEQYF.

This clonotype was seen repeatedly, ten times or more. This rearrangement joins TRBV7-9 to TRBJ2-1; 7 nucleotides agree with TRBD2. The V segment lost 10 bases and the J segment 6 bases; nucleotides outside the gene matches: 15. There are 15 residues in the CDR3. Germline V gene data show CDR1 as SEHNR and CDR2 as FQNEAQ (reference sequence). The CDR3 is CATDLGGSMGNEQFF. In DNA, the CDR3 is TGTGCCACCGACCTAGGCGGGAGCATGGGCAATGAGCAGTTCTTC.

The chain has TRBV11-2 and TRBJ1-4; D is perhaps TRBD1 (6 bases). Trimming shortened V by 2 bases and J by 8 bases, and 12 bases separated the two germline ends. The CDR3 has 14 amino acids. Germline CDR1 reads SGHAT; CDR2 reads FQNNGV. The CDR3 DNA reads TGTGCCAGCAGCTTACAGGGGATTTCGGAAAAACTGTTTTTT. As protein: CASSLQGISEKLFF.

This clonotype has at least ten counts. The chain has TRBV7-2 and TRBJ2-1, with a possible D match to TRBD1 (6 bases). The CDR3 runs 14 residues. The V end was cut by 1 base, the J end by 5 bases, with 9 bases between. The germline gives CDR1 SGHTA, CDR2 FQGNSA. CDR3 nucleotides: TGTGCCAGCAGCTTAGTAGCAGGGGACAATGAGCAGTTCTTC. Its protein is CASSLVAGDNEQFF.

CDR3 in amino acids: CASSLTGIGEKLFF. The CDR3 bases are TGCGCCAGCAGCCTGACAGGGATAGGCGAAAAACTGTTTTTT. The chain uses TRBV5-1 and TRBJ1-4, with TRBD1 identical over 7 bases. V shed 4 bases, J shed 8 bases, and the junction held 8 bases outside the gene matches. Per germline, CDR1 SGHRS and CDR2 YFSETQ. This CDR3 has 14 residues.

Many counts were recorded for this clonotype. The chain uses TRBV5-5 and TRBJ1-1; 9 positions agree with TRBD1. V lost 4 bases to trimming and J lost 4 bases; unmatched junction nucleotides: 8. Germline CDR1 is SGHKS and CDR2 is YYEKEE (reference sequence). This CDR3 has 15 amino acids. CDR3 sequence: CASSLGQGWGTEAFF. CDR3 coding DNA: TGTGCCAGCAGCCTGGGACAGGGATGGGGCACTGAAGCTTTCTTT. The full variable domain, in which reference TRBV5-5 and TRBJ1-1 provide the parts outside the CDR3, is DAGVTQSPTHLIKTRGQQVTLRCSPISGHKSVSWYQQVLGQGPQFIFQYYEKEERGRGNFPDRFSARQFPNYSSELNVNALLLGDSALYLCASSLGQGWGTEAFFGQGTRLTVV.

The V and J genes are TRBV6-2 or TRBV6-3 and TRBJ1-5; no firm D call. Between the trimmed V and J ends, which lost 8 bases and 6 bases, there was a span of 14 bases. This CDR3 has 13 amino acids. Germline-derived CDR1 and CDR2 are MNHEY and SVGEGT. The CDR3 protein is CASGVSAGQPQHF. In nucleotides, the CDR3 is TGTGCCAGCGGGGTGAGCGCGGGTCAGCCCCAGCATTTT.

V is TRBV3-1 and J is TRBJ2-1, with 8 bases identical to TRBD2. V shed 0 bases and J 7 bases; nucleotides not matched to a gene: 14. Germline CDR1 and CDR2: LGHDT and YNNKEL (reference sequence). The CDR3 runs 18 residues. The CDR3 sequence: CASSQDTPGTSTTNEQFF. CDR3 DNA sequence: TGTGCCAGCAGCCAAGATACGCCCGGGACTAGTACTACGAATGAGCAGTTCTTC.

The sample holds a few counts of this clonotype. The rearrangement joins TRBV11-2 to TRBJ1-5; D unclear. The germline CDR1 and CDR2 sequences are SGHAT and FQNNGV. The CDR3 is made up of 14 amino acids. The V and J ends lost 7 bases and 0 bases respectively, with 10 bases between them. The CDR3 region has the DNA TGTGCCAGCACCGAGGGTATTAGCAATCAGCCCCAGCATTTT. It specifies CASTEGISNQPQHF.

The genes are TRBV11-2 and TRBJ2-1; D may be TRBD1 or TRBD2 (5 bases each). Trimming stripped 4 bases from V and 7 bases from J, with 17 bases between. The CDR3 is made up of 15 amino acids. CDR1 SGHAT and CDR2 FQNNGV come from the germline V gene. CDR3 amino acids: CASSSSGRATNEQFF. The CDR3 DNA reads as TGTGCCAGCAGCTCCTCGGGGCGCGCCACAAATGAGCAGTTCTTC.

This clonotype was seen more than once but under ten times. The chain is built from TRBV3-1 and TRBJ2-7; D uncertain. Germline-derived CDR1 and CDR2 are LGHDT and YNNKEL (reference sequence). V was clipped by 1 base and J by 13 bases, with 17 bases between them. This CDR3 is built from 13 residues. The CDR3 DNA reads TGTGCCAGCAGCCAAGGATTGATGAACCGCGCTTACTTC. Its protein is CASSQGLMNRAYF.

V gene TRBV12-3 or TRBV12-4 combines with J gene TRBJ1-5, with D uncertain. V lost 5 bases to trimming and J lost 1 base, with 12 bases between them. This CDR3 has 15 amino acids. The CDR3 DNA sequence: TGTGCCAGCAGTGCGTGGGGAGTGAGCAATCAGCCCCAGCATTTT. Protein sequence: CASSAWGVSNQPQHF.

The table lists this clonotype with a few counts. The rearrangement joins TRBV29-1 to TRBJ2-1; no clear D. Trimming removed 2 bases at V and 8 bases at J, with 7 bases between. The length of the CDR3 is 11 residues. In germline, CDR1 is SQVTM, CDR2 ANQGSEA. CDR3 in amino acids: CSVESLDEQFF. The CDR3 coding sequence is TGCAGCGTTGAATCTCTGGATGAGCAGTTCTTC.

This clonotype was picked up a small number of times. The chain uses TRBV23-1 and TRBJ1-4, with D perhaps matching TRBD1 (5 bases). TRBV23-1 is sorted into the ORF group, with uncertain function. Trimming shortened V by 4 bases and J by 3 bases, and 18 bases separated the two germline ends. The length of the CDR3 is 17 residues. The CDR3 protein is CASSLKNSGFSNEKLFF. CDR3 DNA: TGCGCCAGCAGTCTAAAAAACTCAGGGTTTTCTAATGAAAAACTGTTTTTT.

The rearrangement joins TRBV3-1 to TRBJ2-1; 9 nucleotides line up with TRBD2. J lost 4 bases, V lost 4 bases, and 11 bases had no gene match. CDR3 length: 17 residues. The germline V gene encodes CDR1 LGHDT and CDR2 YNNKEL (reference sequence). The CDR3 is CASSPRGAGGPYNEQFF. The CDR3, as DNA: TGTGCCAGCAGCCCGAGGGGGGCGGGAGGGCCGTACAATGAGCAGTTCTTC.

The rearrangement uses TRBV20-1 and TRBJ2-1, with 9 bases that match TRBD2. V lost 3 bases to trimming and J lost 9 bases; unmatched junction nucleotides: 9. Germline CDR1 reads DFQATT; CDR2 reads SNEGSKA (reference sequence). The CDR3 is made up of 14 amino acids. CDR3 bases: TGCAGTGCTAGTTTGGTAGCGGGAGTTGGTGAGCAGTTCTTC. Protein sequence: CSASLVAGVGEQFF.

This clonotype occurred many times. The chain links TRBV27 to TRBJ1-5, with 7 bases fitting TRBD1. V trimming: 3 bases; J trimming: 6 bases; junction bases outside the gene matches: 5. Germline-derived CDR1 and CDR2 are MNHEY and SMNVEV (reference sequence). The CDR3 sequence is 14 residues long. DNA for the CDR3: TGTGCCAGCAGTTTTTCAGGGGGGGGTCAGCCCCAGCATTTT. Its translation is CASSFSGGGQPQHF.

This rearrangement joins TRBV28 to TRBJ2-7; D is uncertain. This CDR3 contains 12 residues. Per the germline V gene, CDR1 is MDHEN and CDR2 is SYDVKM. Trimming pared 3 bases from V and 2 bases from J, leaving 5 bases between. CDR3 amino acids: CASSLRTYEQYF. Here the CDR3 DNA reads TGTGCCAGCAGTTTGCGAACCTACGAGCAGTACTTC.

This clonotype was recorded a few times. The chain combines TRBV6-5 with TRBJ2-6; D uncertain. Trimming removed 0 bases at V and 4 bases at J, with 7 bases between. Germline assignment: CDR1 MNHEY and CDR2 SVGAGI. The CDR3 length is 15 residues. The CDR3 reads CASSYSSPGANVLTF. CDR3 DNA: TGTGCCAGCAGTTACTCGAGCCCGGGGGCCAACGTCCTGACTTTC.

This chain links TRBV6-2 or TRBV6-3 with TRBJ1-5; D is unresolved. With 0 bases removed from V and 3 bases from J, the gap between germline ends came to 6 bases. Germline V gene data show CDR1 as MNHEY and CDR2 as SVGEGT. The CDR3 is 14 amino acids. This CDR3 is CASSYSASNQPQHF. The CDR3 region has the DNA TGTGCCAGCAGTTACTCCGCCTCCAATCAGCCCCAGCATTTT.

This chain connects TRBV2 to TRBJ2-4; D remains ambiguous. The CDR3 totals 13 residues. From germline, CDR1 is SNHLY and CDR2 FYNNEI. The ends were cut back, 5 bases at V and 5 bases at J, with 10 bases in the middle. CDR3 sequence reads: CASSTGRQNIQYF. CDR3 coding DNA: TGTGCCAGCAGTACCGGGCGTCAAAACATTCAGTACTTC.

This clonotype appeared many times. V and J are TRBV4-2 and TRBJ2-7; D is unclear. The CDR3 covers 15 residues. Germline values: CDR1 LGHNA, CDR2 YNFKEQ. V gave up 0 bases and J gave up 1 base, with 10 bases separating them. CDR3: CASSQESSNSYEQYF. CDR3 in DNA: TGTGCCAGCAGCCAAGAGTCAAGTAATTCCTACGAGCAGTACTTC.

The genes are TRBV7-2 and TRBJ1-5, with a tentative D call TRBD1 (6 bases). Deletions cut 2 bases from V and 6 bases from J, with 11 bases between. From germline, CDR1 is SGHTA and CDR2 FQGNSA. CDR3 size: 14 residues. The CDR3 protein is CASSLRRGSQPQHF. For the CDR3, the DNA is TGTGCCAGCAGCTTACGGAGGGGGAGTCAGCCCCAGCATTTT.

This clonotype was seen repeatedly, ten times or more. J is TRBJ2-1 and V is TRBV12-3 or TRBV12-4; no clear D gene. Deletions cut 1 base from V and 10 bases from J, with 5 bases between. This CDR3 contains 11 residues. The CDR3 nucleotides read TGTGCCAGCAGTTTAGTCCAGGAGCAGTTCTTC. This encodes CASSLVQEQFF.

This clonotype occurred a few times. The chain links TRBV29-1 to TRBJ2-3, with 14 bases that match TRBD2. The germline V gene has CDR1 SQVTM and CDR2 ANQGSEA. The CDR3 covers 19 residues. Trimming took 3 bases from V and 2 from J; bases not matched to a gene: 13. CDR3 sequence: CSVDLTSGRVEAHTDTQYF. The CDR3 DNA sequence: TGCAGCGTTGATTTGACTAGCGGGAGGGTCGAAGCTCACACAGATACGCAGTATTTT.

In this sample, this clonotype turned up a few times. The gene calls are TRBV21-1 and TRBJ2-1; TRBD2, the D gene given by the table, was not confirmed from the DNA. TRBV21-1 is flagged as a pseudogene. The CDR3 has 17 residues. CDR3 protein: CASSKARQGPEYNEQFF. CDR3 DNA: TGTGCCAGCAGCAAAGCGCGGCAGGGCCCCGAATACAATGAGCAGTTCTTC.

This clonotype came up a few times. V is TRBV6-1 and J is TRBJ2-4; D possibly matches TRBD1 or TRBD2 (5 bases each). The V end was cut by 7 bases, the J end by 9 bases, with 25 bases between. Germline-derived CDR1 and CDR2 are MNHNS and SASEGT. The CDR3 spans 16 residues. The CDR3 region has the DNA TGTGCCAGCATCCAAGGGAGTGGGGGAGTGGATTCCATTCAGTACTTC. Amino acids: CASIQGSGGVDSIQYF.